The rows below give T cell receptor beta chains drawn from one sample of a study of blood T cell repertoires in COVID-19. Here immunoSEQ multiplex PCR was the method, and the copy in TCRdb shows in-frame clones only, minus some. The sample contains some 190,000 clones, roughly 76% of which appear only once. Sequencing was performed on peripheral blood. These receptors were collected from a woman aged 45-60 years with active or convalescent COVID-19. The conserved cysteine and the conserved F or W are not part of the CDR3 here. Fields, in order: J gene, V gene, CDR3 protein.

TRBJ2-5,TRBV7-8,ASSPTGIQETQY
TRBJ2-5,TRBV4-3,ASSQRPIQGKETQY
TRBJ2-7,TRBV3-1/TRBV3-2,ASSQDREGKTYEQY
TRBJ1-5,TRBV7-9,ASSLTAAAAQPQH
TRBJ1-4,TRBV11-2,ASSLQGIREKLF
TRBJ2-3,TRBV5-1,ASSADRGSTDTQY
TRBJ1-3,TRBV7-2,ASSPGTGTPARSGNTIY
TRBJ1-5,TRBV7-2,ASSLQGAGNQPQH
TRBJ2-1,TRBV5-6,ASSLELALNNEQF
TRBJ1-4,TRBV5-1,ASSTGRGTTNEKLF
TRBJ2-7,TRBV11-2,ASSLGPSSGSYEQY
TRBJ2-7,TRBV4-3,ASSQESGEGEQY
TRBJ2-3,TRBV11-3,ASSRLAGAKADTQY